Listed below are T cell receptor beta chains from one sample, sequenced in a study of blood T cell repertoires in COVID-19. The method was immunoSEQ multiplex PCR; TCRdb's version includes in-frame clones alone and lacks a portion of them. Of around 160,000 clones in the sample, roughly 93% were seen once. The sequencing sample was made of peripheral blood. These receptors were taken from a woman aged 60-75 years with COVID-19, enrolled during active disease. The CDR3 runs from the conserved cysteine through the conserved F or W. D genes are given only for firm matches. Only some rows state a clone size, as once, few, many or a class for expanded clones.

j_call v_call clone_size d_call cdr3_aa cdr3_nt
TRBJ1-2 TRBV2 . TRBD1 CASNGVGGLGGYTF TGTGCCAGCAATGGAGTAGGGGGCCTGGGTGGCTACACCTTC
TRBJ1-1 TRBV7-2 . . CASSLVPGGKTEAFF TGTGCCAGCAGCTTAGTTCCGGGGGGGAAAACTGAAGCTTTCTTT
TRBJ1-1 TRBV18 . TRBD1 CASSPPTGVEAFF TGTGCCAGCTCACCACCGACAGGGGTTGAAGCTTTCTTT
TRBJ2-7 TRBV7-2 . . CASSSTGRYGEQYF TGTGCCAGCAGCTCGACAGGGAGGTACGGCGAGCAGTACTTC
TRBJ1-6 TRBV30 . . CRGQGNSPLHF TGTAGAGGGCAGGGGAATTCGCCCCTCCACTTT
TRBJ1-1 TRBV5-6 . . CASSLFAGWIAGEAFF TGTGCCAGCAGCCTCTTCGCGGGGTGGATTGCTGGAGAAGCTTTCTTT
TRBJ1-3 TRBV7-2 . . CASSPGSGLVNTIYF TGTGCCAGCAGCCCTGGGAGCGGTTTGGTAAACACCATATATTTT
TRBJ2-2 TRBV5-1 . TRBD1 CASSLVPLGTGIGELFF TGCGCCAGCAGCTTGGTTCCCCTCGGGACAGGGATCGGGGAGCTGTTTTTT
TRBJ2-1 TRBV19 . TRBD1 CASSIQGQGKVQFF TGTGCCAGTAGTATACAGGGACAGGGGAAAGTGCAGTTCTTC
TRBJ2-2 TRBV5-4 . . CASSRSENTGELFF TGTGCCAGCAGCCGTAGCGAGAACACCGGGGAGCTGTTTTTT
TRBJ1-1 TRBV3-1/TRBV3-2 . . CASSQGRAVAEAFF TGTGCCAGCAGCCAAGGCAGGGCGGTCGCTGAAGCTTTCTTT
TRBJ2-1 TRBV7-3 once . CASSSSPGYEQFF TGTGCCAGCAGCTCCTCCCCGGGTTATGAGCAGTTCTTC
TRBJ2-7 TRBV10-3 . TRBD2 CAISGGTSGGFEQYF TGTGCCATCAGTGGGGGGACTAGCGGGGGCTTCGAGCAGTACTTC